The clone carrying this T cell receptor (beta chain) was seen more than once but under ten times. Its antigen is unknown. The protocol attached unique molecular identifiers to individual cDNA molecules. TCRdb ran MiXCR on the 5' RACE reads and lists one entry per CDR3 protein. The sample records some 64,000 distinct CDR3 sequences, 9% to 10% being singletons. The record originates from a study of early T cells in non-severe SARS-CoV-2 infection. Across the study: The chains were unpaired, and the sequenced material was bulk RNA from unsorted whole blood.

Study-wide results and caveats: A preference for anti-spike CD8 responses marked VDJdb matching, which missed private and CD4 specificities.

This receptor was identified in an adult who was a healthcare worker with PCR-confirmed SARS-CoV-2 infection or an uninfected control (not recorded which). Sample: whole blood, taken at baseline.

CDR3 DNA sequence: TGTGCCAGCAGCTTAGTTCGTTTGCGGGAGATAACCTACGAGCAGTACTTC. It translates to CASSLVRLREITYEQYF. This sequence joins TRBV13 and TRBJ2-7; 7 bases match TRBD2. CDR3 length: 17 residues. Trimming cost V 1 base and J 2 bases; bases outside gene matches: 11. Per the germline V gene, CDR1 is PRHDT and CDR2 is FYEKMQ (reference sequence).